This T cell receptor beta chain was obtained from a study of blood T cell repertoires in COVID-19. At the level of the study: Samples representing acute and convalescent COVID-19 were sourced from the United States, Italy and Spain. PBMCs, B-cell-depleted T cells, or T cells provided the cDNA or gDNA that made up the material.

Assay: immunoSEQ multiplex PCR; the TCRdb copy retains only in-frame clones and omits some. Here the sample spans 450,000 or so clones, 70% to 90% being singletons. In Seattle, patients joined the study during active infection and were tracked longitudinally. The germline gives CDR1 SEHNR, CDR2 FQNEAQ (reference sequence). The V and J ends lost 5 bases and 0 bases respectively, with 11 bases between them. The CDR3 sequence is 15 residues long. Sequenced input: peripheral blood. V is TRBV7-9 and J is TRBJ1-3; D call uncertain. The sequence was obtained from a man aged 18 to 29 with COVID-19, enrolled during active disease. The CDR3 spells CASSRGPTSGNTIYF. For the CDR3, the DNA is TGTGCCAGCAGCCGAGGTCCTACCTCTGGAAACACCATATATTTT.